This record concerns one T cell receptor (beta chain) sequence. No antigen is known for it. The CDR3 sequence is 14 residues long. Per germline, CDR1 SEHNR and CDR2 FQNEAQ (reference sequence). V was pared by 5 bases and J by 3 bases, with 10 bases between. The data were taken from a study of T cell responses to AZD1222 COVID-19 vaccine. Sequencing was performed with immunoSEQ multiplex PCR; in TCRdb, only in-frame clones are kept and a portion is missing. The sample lists around 140,000 clones, roughly nine tenths occurring once. Notes on the study in general: Spike-specific TCR breadth and depth were elevated following two AZD1222 doses. Within unmutated variant regions lay the reported targets of nearly half of spike-specific TCRs. At 160-218 and 743-854, vaccine-associated CD4 TCRs were dominant, and they spanned spike.

The source of this sequence is an adult who received the MenACWY meningococcal vaccine as a control. The chain has TRBV7-9 and TRBJ2-2, with a possible D match to TRBD1 (6 bases). The sequencing here drew on peripheral blood, taken 28 days after the second dose of the MenACWY control vaccine. CDR3: CASSPTGDTGELFF. DNA for the CDR3: TGTGCCAGCAGCCCGACAGGCGACACCGGGGAGCTGTTTTTT.